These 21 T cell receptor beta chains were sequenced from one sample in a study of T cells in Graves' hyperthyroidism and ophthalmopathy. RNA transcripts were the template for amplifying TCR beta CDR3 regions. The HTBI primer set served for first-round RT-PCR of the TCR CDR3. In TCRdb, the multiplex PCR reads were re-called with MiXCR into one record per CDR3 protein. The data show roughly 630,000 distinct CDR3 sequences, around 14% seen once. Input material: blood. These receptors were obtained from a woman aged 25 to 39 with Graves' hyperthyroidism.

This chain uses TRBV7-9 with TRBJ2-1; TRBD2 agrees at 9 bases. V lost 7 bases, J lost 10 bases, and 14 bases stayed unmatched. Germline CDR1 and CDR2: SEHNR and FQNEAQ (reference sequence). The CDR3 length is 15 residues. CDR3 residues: CASNVRASGAREQFF. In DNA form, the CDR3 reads TGTGCCAGCAACGTTCGGGCTAGCGGGGCAAGGGAGCAGTTCTTC.

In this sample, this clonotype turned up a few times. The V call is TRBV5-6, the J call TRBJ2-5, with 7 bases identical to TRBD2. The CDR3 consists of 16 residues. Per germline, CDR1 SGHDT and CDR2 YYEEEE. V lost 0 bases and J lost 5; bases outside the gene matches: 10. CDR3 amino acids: CASSLAKAGVGETQYF. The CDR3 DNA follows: TGTGCCAGCAGCTTGGCCAAGGCGGGAGTTGGGGAGACCCAGTACTTC.

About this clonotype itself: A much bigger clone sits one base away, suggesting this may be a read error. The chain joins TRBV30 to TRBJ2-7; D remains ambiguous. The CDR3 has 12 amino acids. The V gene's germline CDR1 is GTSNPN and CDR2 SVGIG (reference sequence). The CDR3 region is CGWSWGTPEQYF. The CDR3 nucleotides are TGTGGCTGGAGTTGGGGAACCCCCGAGCAGTACTTC.

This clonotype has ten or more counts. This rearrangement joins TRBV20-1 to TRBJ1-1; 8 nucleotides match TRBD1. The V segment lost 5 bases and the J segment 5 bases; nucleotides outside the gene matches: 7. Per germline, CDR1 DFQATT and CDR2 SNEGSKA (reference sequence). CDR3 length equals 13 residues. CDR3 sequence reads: CSAEQGVKTEAFF. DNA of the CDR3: TGCAGTGCTGAACAGGGGGTTAAAACTGAAGCTTTCTTT.

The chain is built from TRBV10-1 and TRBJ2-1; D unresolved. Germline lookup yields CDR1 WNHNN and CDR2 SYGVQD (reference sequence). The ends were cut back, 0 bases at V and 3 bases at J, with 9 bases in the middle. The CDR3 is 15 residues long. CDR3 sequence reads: CASSESRTFYNEQFF. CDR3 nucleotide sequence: TGCGCCAGCAGTGAGTCCCGGACCTTCTACAATGAGCAGTTCTTC.

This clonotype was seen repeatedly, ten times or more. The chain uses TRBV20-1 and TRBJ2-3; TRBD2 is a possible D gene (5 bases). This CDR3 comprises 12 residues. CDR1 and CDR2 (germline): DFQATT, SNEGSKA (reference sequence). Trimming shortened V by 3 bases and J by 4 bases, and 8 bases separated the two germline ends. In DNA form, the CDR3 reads TGCAGTGCTAGGGGTAGCGCAGATACGCAGTATTTT. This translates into CSARGSADTQYF.

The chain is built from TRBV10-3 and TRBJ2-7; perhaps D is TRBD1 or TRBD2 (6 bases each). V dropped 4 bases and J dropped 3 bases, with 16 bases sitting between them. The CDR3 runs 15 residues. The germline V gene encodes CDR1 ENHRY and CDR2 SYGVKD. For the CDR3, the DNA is TGTGCCATCAGTGGGGGGGCTTCGACCGTCTACGAGCAGTACTTC. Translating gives CAISGGASTVYEQYF.

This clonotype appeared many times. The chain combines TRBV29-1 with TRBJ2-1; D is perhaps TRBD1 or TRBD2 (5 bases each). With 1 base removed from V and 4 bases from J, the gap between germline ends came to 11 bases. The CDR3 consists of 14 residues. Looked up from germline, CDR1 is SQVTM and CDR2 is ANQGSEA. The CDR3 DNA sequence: TGCAGCGTTGAAGCAGGGACCCTATACAATGAGCAGTTCTTC. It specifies CSVEAGTLYNEQFF.

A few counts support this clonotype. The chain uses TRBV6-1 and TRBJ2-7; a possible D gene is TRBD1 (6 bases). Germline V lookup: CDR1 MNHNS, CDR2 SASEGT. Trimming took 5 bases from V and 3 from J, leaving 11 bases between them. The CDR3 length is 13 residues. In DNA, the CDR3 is TGTGCCAGCAGTCAGGACAGTATCTACGAGCAGTACTTC. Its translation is CASSQDSIYEQYF.

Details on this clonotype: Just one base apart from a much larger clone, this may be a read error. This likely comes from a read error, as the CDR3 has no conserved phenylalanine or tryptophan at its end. The CDR3 spells CASSLPGGGSGPSYEQYL. The CDR3 DNA sequence: TGTGCCAGCAGTTTACCGGGGGGTGGTAGCGGGCCGTCCTACGAGCAGTACCTC. The genes are TRBV12-3 or TRBV12-4 and TRBJ2-7, with 7 bases identical to TRBD2. The CDR3 length is 18 residues. The V and J ends lost 2 bases and 1 base, in that order; junction bases with no gene match: 14.

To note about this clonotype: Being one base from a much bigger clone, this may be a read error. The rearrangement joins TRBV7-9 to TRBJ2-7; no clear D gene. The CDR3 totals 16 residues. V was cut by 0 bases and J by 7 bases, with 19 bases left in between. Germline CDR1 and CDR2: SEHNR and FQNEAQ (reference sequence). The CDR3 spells CASSLAAALPMGEQYF. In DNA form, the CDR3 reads TGTGCCAGCAGCTTAGCCGCCGCATTACCGATGGGTGAGCAGTACTTC.

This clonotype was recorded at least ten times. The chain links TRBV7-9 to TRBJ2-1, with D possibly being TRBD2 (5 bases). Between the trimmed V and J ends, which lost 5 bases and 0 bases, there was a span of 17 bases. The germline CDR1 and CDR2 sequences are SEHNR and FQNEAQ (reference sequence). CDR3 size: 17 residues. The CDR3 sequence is CASSPSWAGSSYNEQFF. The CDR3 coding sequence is TGTGCCAGCAGCCCGTCGTGGGCGGGCTCCTCCTACAATGAGCAGTTCTTC. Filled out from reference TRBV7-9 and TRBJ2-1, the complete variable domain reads DTGVSQNPRHKITKRGQNVTFRCDPISEHNRLYWYRQTLGQGPEFLTYFQNEAQLEKSRLLSDRFSAERPKGSFSTLEIQRTEQGDSAMYLCASSPSWAGSSYNEQFFGPGTRLTVL.

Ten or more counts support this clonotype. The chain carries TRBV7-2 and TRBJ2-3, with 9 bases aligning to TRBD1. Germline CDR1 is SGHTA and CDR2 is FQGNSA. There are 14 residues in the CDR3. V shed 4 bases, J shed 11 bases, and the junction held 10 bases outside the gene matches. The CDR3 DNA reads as TGTGCCAGCAGCTACCCGGGACAGGGACTGGGGCAGTATTTT. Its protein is CASSYPGQGLGQYF.

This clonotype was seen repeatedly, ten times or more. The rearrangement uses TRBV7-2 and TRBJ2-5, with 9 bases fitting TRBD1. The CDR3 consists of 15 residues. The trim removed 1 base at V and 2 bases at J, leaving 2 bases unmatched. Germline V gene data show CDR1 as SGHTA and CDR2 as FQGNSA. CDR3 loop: CASSLDRGQQETQYF. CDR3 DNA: TGTGCCAGCAGCTTAGACAGGGGGCAGCAAGAGACCCAGTACTTC.

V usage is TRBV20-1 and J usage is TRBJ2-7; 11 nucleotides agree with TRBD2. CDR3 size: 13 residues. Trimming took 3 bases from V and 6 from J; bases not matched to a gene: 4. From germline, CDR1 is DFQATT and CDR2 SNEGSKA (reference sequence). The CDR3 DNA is TGCAGTGCTAGGATAGCGGGAGGGCTCGAGCAGTACTTC. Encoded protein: CSARIAGGLEQYF.

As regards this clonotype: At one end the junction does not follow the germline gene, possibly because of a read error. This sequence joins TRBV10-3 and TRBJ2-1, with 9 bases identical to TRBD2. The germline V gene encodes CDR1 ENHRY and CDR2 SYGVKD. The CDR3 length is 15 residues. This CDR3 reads CAVSESERGDNEQFF. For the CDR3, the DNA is TGTGCCGTCAGTGAGTCCGAGCGGGGGGACAATGAGCAGTTCTTC.

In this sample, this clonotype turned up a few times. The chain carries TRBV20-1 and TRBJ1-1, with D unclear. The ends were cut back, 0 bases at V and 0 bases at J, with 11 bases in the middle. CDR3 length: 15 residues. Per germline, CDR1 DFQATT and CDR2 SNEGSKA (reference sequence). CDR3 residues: CSAREWVRVNTEAFF. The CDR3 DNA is TGCAGTGCTAGAGAGTGGGTTAGGGTGAACACTGAAGCTTTCTTT.

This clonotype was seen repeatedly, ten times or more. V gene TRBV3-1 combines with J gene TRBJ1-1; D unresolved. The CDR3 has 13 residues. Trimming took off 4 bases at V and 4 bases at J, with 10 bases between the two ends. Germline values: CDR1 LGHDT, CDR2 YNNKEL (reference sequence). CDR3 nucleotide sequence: TGTGCCAGCAGCCCGTACGCAAGCACTGAAGCTTTCTTT. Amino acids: CASSPYASTEAFF.

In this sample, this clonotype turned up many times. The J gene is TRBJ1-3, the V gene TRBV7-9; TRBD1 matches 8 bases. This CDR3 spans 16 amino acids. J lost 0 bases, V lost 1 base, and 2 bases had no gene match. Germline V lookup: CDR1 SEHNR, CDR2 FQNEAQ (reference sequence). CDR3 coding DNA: TGTGCCAGCAGCTTAGTGGGGACAGGCTCTGGAAACACCATATATTTT. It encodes CASSLVGTGSGNTIYF.

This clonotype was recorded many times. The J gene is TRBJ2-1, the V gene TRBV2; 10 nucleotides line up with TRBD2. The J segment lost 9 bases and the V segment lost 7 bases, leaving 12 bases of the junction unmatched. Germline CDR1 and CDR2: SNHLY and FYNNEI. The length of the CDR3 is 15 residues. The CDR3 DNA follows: TGTGCCAGCAAAGTCTCGGCTAGCGGGAGCGGTGAGCAGTTCTTC. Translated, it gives CASKVSASGSGEQFF.

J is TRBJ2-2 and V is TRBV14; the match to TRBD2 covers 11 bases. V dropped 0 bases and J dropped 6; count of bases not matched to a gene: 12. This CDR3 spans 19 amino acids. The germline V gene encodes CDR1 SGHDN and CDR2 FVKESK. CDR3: CASSQDLGLAGGRPGELFF. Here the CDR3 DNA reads TGTGCCAGCAGCCAAGATCTTGGCCTAGCGGGAGGCCGTCCCGGGGAGCTGTTTTTT.